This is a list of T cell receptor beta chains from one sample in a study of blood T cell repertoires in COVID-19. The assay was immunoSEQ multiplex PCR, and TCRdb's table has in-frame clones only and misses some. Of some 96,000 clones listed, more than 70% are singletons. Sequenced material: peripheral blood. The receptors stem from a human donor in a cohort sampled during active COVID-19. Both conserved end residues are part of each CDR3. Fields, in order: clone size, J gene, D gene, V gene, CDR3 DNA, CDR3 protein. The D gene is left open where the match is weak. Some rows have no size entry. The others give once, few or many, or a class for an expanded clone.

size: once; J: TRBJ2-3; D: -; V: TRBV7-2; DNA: TGTGCCAGCAGCTTACCCTCCTCGGATACGCAGTATTTT; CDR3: CASSLPSSDTQYF
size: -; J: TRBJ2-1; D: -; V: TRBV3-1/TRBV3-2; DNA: TGTGCCAGCAGCCAAGCCGGGACTGGACTCAATGAGCAGTTCTTC; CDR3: CASSQAGTGLNEQFF
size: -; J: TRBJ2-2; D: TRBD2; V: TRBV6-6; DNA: TGTGCCAGCAGGATCCGGACTAGCGGCTTGGGCGGGGAGCTGTTTTTT; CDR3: CASRIRTSGLGGELFF
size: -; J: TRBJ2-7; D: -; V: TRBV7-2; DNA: TGTGCCAGCAGCTTAGCCCTGGACAGTTTTGACGAGCAGTACTTC; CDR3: CASSLALDSFDEQYF
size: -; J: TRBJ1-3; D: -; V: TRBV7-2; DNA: TGTGCCAGCAGAAAAGAGAGCTCTGGAAACACCATATATTTT; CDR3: CASRKESSGNTIYF
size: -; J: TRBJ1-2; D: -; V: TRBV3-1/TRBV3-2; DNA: TGTGCCAGCAGCCAGCAGGGGTTCTATGGCTACACCTTC; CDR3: CASSQQGFYGYTF
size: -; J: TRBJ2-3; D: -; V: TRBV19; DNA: TGTGCCAGTAGTACCCCAGGGTACACTAGCACAGATACGCAGTATTTT; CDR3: CASSTPGYTSTDTQYF
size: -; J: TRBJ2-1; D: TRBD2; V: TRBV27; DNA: TGTGCCAGCAGTTTTGGAGGCAGCGGGATATCGAATGAGCAGTTCTTC; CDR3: CASSFGGSGISNEQFF
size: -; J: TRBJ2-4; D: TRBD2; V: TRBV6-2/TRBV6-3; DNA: TGTGCCAGCAGTTCGGGGGGGGTAGCCAAAAACATTCAGTACTTC; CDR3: CASSSGGVAKNIQYF
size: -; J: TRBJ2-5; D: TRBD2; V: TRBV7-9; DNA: TGTGCCAGCAGGCCGGGACTAGCGGGAGAGACCCAGTACTTC; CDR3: CASRPGLAGETQYF
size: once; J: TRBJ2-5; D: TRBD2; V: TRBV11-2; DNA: TGTGCCAGCAGCTCTGGTCTAGCGGGGGGAGCTGAGACCCAGTACTTC; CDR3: CASSSGLAGGAETQYF
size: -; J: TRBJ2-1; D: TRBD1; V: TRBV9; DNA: TGTGCCAGCAGTTTGGGACAGGGTCTTCACAATGAGCAGTTCTTC; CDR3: CASSLGQGLHNEQFF
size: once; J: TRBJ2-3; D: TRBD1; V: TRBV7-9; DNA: TGTGCCAGCAGAGGACAGGGCACAGATACGCAGTATTTT; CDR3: CASRGQGTDTQYF
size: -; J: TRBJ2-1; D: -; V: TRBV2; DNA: TGTGCCAGCAAGACAGAATACAATGAGCAGTTCTTC; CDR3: CASKTEYNEQFF
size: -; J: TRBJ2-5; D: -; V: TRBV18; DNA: TGTGCCAGCGCCAGCGGCTCTGGTCAAGAGACCCAGTACTTC; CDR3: CASASGSGQETQYF
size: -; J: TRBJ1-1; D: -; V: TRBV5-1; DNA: TGCGCCAGCAGCTCGCAGGGTTGGTCTGAAGCTTTCTTT; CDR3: CASSSQGWSEAFF
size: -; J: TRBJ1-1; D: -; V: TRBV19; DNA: TGTGCCAGTAGTATTCGGGGGTCCACTGAAGCTTTCTTT; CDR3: CASSIRGSTEAFF